This entry lists 4 T cell receptor beta chains sequenced from one sample in a study of blood T cell repertoires in COVID-19. Produced via immunoSEQ multiplex PCR; TCRdb's table is partial and in-frame only. The sample holds roughly 220,000 clones, about 81% seen once. The sample taken for sequencing was peripheral blood. The origin of the receptors is an elderly woman with COVID-19, enrolled during active disease.

The chain is built from TRBV3-1 (or the pseudogene TRBV3-2) and TRBJ2-2, with D possibly being TRBD1 (5 bases). The CDR3 has 14 amino acids. Germline CDR1 and CDR2: LGHDT and YNNKEL (reference sequence). With 3 bases removed from V and 1 base from J, the gap between germline ends came to 6 bases. CDR3 DNA sequence: TGTGCCAGCAGCCATACAGGGAACACCGGGGAGCTGTTTTTT. Its translation is CASSHTGNTGELFF.

The V call is TRBV2, the J call TRBJ1-5, with 8 bases fitting TRBD1. Germline V CDR1 and CDR2: SNHLY, FYNNEI. V was clipped by 6 bases and J by 2 bases; unmatched bases: 3. The CDR3 has 14 amino acids. In DNA, the CDR3 is TGTGCCAGCAGGCCGACAGGGGGCAATCAGCCCCAGCATTTT. Protein: CASRPTGGNQPQHF.

The chain uses TRBV5-1 and TRBJ2-3; D is possibly TRBD1 (5 bases). Per germline, CDR1 SGHRS and CDR2 YFSETQ. Trimming cost V 0 bases and J 3 bases, with 11 bases left between them. This CDR3 contains 15 residues. For the CDR3, the DNA is TGCGCCAGCAGCTTGGGTGGACAACCGACAGATACGCAGTATTTT. As protein: CASSLGGQPTDTQYF.

This clone appeared a single time. The V and J genes are TRBV28 and TRBJ1-4; 9 nucleotides align to TRBD1. This CDR3 spans 15 amino acids. The trim removed 7 bases at V and 5 bases at J, leaving 8 bases unmatched. Germline CDR1 MDHEN, CDR2 SYDVKM. CDR3 sequence reads: CASTLEGTGNEKLFF. The CDR3 bases are TGTGCCAGCACCCTAGAGGGGACAGGGAATGAAAAACTGTTTTTT.